Listed below are T cell receptor beta chains from one sample, sequenced in a study of post-analysis software for immune sequencing data. TCRdb processed the PCR reads anew with MiXCR; each CDR3 protein has one entry. The table records hundreds of thousands of distinct CDR3 sequences, 25% to 30% of them present only once. The sequencing input was blood. Source of these receptors: a girl aged 5 to 17 with multiple sclerosis. Each CDR3 is given with its conserved first and last residue. The D gene is left open where the match is weak. Not all rows give a size; the values are once, few, many and, for expanded clones, a class.

j_gene: TRBJ2-5; abundance: NA; v_gene: TRBV24-1; d_gene: NA; CDR3nt: TGTGCCACCAGTGATTTGATGTTTGGGGGGACGGAGACCCAGTACTTC; CDR3aa: CATSDLMFGGTETQYF
j_gene: TRBJ2-7; abundance: NA; v_gene: TRBV7-9; d_gene: NA; CDR3nt: TGTGCCAGCAGCTTAGGCTGGACGGGCCCCTACGAGCAGTACTTC; CDR3aa: CASSLGWTGPYEQYF
j_gene: TRBJ2-1; abundance: NA; v_gene: TRBV11-3; d_gene: TRBD2; CDR3nt: TGTGCCAGCAGCCCGCGGATAGTTGGGGGGGTCAATGAGCAGTTCTTC; CDR3aa: CASSPRIVGGVNEQFF
j_gene: TRBJ2-7; abundance: NA; v_gene: TRBV6-5; d_gene: NA; CDR3nt: TGTGCCAGCAGCTGGGGACTCGAAGCCTACGAGCAGTACTTC; CDR3aa: CASSWGLEAYEQYF
j_gene: TRBJ1-6; abundance: once; v_gene: TRBV6-2/TRBV6-3; d_gene: NA; CDR3nt: TGTGCCAGCAGGGCGGGCATACTTTCCCCCCACTTT; CDR3aa: CASRAGILSPHF
j_gene: TRBJ2-5; abundance: NA; v_gene: TRBV5-1; d_gene: NA; CDR3nt: TGCGCCAGCGGATTGTCAGCGGGACAATCACAAGAGACCCAGTACTTC; CDR3aa: CASGLSAGQSQETQYF
j_gene: TRBJ1-2; abundance: NA; v_gene: TRBV2; d_gene: TRBD1; CDR3nt: TGTGCCAGCAGTGGGGGGACAGCCTATGGCTACACCTTC; CDR3aa: CASSGGTAYGYTF
j_gene: TRBJ2-1; abundance: NA; v_gene: TRBV9; d_gene: TRBD2; CDR3nt: TGTGCCAGCAGCGTAGGAACGACTAGCAGTTACAATGAGCAGTTCTTC; CDR3aa: CASSVGTTSSYNEQFF
j_gene: TRBJ2-3; abundance: NA; v_gene: TRBV20-1; d_gene: NA; CDR3nt: TGCAGTGCTAGAGATCGCCCTTTAAGCCATACGCAGTATTTT; CDR3aa: CSARDRPLSHTQYF
j_gene: TRBJ2-3; abundance: NA; v_gene: TRBV29-1; d_gene: TRBD2; CDR3nt: TGCAGCGTGGCCCTACTAGCGGGGGCTACAGATACGCAGTATTTT; CDR3aa: CSVALLAGATDTQYF
j_gene: TRBJ2-7; abundance: NA; v_gene: TRBV7-8; d_gene: TRBD1; CDR3nt: TGTGCCAGCAGCTTAGGGACAGGGGGCGCCGAGCAGTACTTC; CDR3aa: CASSLGTGGAEQYF
j_gene: TRBJ2-5; abundance: few; v_gene: TRBV3-1; d_gene: NA; CDR3nt: TGTGCCAGCAGCCAGGGCGCTAGCGAAGAGACCCAGTACTTC; CDR3aa: CASSQGASEETQYF
j_gene: TRBJ1-1; abundance: NA; v_gene: TRBV4-1; d_gene: NA; CDR3nt: TGCGCCAGCAGCCAAGAATCCCTGAACACTGAAGCTTTCTTT; CDR3aa: CASSQESLNTEAFF
j_gene: TRBJ1-2; abundance: NA; v_gene: TRBV7-9; d_gene: NA; CDR3nt: TGTGCCAGCCTTCCGCGGACAGACTATGGCTACACCTTC; CDR3aa: CASLPRTDYGYTF
j_gene: TRBJ1-2; abundance: once; v_gene: TRBV28; d_gene: NA; CDR3nt: TGTGCCAGCAGCCCCCGGGCAGCCAGGGTTGGCTACACCTTC; CDR3aa: CASSPRAARVGYTF
j_gene: TRBJ2-1; abundance: NA; v_gene: TRBV6-2/TRBV6-3; d_gene: TRBD2; CDR3nt: TGTGCCAGCAGTTATCGGGGGGTTTTGTGGAATGAGCAGTTCTTC; CDR3aa: CASSYRGVLWNEQFF
j_gene: TRBJ2-1; abundance: NA; v_gene: TRBV3-1; d_gene: NA; CDR3nt: TGTGCCAGCAGCCAAGATGCGGGGTTGAGGGAGCAGTTCTTC; CDR3aa: CASSQDAGLREQFF
j_gene: TRBJ2-7; abundance: once; v_gene: TRBV21-1; d_gene: NA; CDR3nt: TGTGCCAGCAGAAGGCCGGGATCCCAAAGATGCTACGAGCAGTACTTC; CDR3aa: CASRRPGSQRCYEQYF
j_gene: TRBJ2-7; abundance: many; v_gene: TRBV9; d_gene: TRBD2; CDR3nt: TGTGCCAGCAGCGAGGGAACCGGACTAGCGGGAGCCTACGAGCAGTACTTC; CDR3aa: CASSEGTGLAGAYEQYF
j_gene: TRBJ2-7; abundance: many; v_gene: TRBV5-1; d_gene: NA; CDR3nt: TGCGCCAGCAGAACAGATTCCTACGAGCAGTACTTC; CDR3aa: CASRTDSYEQYF
j_gene: TRBJ2-7; abundance: few; v_gene: TRBV20-1; d_gene: TRBD1; CDR3nt: TGCAGTGCTAGGGGGGACAGGGGGCAGGGCTACGAGCAGTACTTC; CDR3aa: CSARGDRGQGYEQYF
j_gene: TRBJ2-3; abundance: NA; v_gene: TRBV29-1; d_gene: NA; CDR3nt: TGCAGCGTTGAAGAAGGGGGAAATACGCAGTATTTT; CDR3aa: CSVEEGGNTQYF
j_gene: TRBJ2-1; abundance: once; v_gene: TRBV29-1; d_gene: TRBD1; CDR3nt: TGCAGCGTCCAAGAGTCAGGGGGCTCCCACAATGAGCAGTTCTTC; CDR3aa: CSVQESGGSHNEQFF
j_gene: TRBJ2-5; abundance: NA; v_gene: TRBV2; d_gene: NA; CDR3nt: TGTGCCAGCAGTGAACTCAGGGTCTTGGGTGAGACCCAGTACTTC; CDR3aa: CASSELRVLGETQYF
j_gene: TRBJ2-1; abundance: NA; v_gene: TRBV27; d_gene: NA; CDR3nt: TGTGCCAGCCGCCGCCTGGGGGCGGGGAACCCGATAAATGAGCAGTTCTTC; CDR3aa: CASRRLGAGNPINEQFF
j_gene: TRBJ2-1; abundance: few; v_gene: TRBV7-2; d_gene: TRBD2; CDR3nt: TGTGCCAGCAGCTTAGGGGCTAGCGGGATAGGGAATGAGCAGTTCTTC; CDR3aa: CASSLGASGIGNEQFF